This TCR beta chain comes out of a study of blood T cell repertoires in COVID-19 (dated by TCRdb to 2018 to 2021). Study-wide context: Samples from collaborators originated in the United States, Italy and Spain and spanned both the acute and convalescent phases of COVID-19. The prospective study material was composed of cDNA or gDNA derived from T cells, B-cell-depleted T cells, or PBMCs. The repertoires were made available in a free public database intended to serve as a resource for research on the immune response to SARS-CoV-2. Deeply sampled blood TCRbeta repertoires from subjects exposed to, actively infected with, or recovered from COVID-19 were included in the dataset. The sample metadata nearly always contained a de-identified subject ID, COVID-19 status, age in years and sex. Where HLA class I and class II types were available, the types were taken from metadata supplied by the sample provider, not from assay-based typing. The samples were drawn from two sources: the first 160 participants of the ongoing ImmuneRACE study, and some 1,300 subjects contributed by 6 global collaborators. Study-level results and caveats: The quantity of clinical and demographic metadata differed by source and by participant and was supplied without curation.

The CDR3 measures 13 amino acids from cysteine to phenylalanine. Left in the record is the CDR3 DNA by itself, 39 bases read in frame from the first base. V drops 5 bases and J drops 8 bases, leaving 15 bases in between. According to the germline V gene (reference sequence), CDR1 reads SEHNR and CDR2 reads FQNEAQ. Worth noting for this clone: It lacks a known antigen. Qualities for individual bases were not recorded, and no much larger clone is one base off.

TCRbeta CDR3 regions were amplified from genomic DNA by means of the immunoSEQ Assay, a bias-controlled multiplex PCR. Per the original workflow: Within the assay, amplification of reference gene primers was used to estimate how many nucleated cells each sample contained. To quantify the absolute abundance of each unique TCRbeta CDR3 rearrangement, sequence reads were collapsed and filtered. For each sample, productive Simpson clonality was calculated as the square root of Simpson's diversity index across productive rearrangements. TCRdb limited this immuneACCESS table to in-frame rearrangements with V and J called. A share of clones is missing; checked studies link under half to unresolved V genes, and the rest is unexplained. The V and J calls and the clone size are those of that table, but D and trimming were determined from the DNA. The sample yields about 320,000 clones; around nine tenths were counted once. Over 4.5% of the sample belongs to the ten largest clones.

Participants in the prospective study were aged roughly 18 to 90 years, lived in 20 to 30 United States geographic areas, and enrolled through a virtual design. To assign participants to cohorts, the prospective study relied on clinical history that participants themselves reported in a screening survey and a study questionnaire. Recovered participants in ImmuneRACE Cohort 3 were defined as having two consecutive negative NP/OP PCR tests, clearance from a healthcare professional, or resolution of symptoms. In the prospective study, mobile phlebotomists collected whole blood, serum and a nasopharyngeal or oropharyngeal swab from each participant. Additional blood draws and questionnaires over an approximately two-month period could optionally be provided by prospective study participants. Blood samples from the prospective study were shipped frozen or at room temperature prior to DNA extraction.

Sample: PBMCs or T cells enriched from blood (not recorded which). Here the chain combines TRBV7-9 and TRBJ1-1, with the D gene uncertain. The source is a man aged 25-45 years who had recovered from COVID-19. The CDR3 loop reads CASSLGSKGEAFF. DNA sequence: TGTGCCAGCAGCCTCGGGTCTAAAGGAGAAGCTTTCTTT.